The entry that follows covers one T cell receptor beta chain sequence. These data originate in a study of T cell changes during pregnancy in multiple sclerosis. V gave up 0 bases and J gave up 3 bases, with 9 bases separating them. The CDR3 is 14 residues long. Germline V CDR1 and CDR2: SGDLS, YYNGEE. Measured with immunoSEQ multiplex PCR; TCRdb has only the in-frame clones, and not every one. The repertoire includes more than 35,000 clones, roughly 90% of them detected once, and under 0.5% sits in the top ten. Here the sequenced sample was CD4+ T cells from peripheral blood mononuclear cells, taken in the second trimester of pregnancy. The V gene is TRBV9, the J gene TRBJ1-1, with D uncertain. This receptor was taken from a female donor with multiple sclerosis, enrolled in a pregnancy study. Written as DNA, the CDR3 is TGTGCCAGCAGCGTAGCCCCGGGGTACACTGAAGCTTTCTTT. Its protein is CASSVAPGYTEAFF.